The sequence of this T cell receptor (beta chain) was determined in a study of blood T cell repertoires in COVID-19. Study background: Samples taken during acute and convalescent COVID-19 were collected in the United States, Italy and Spain. T cells, B-cell-depleted T cells, or PBMCs supplied cDNA or gDNA.

How the authors handled the data: Estimation of nucleated cell counts relied on the amplification of reference gene primers. Measured with immunoSEQ multiplex PCR; TCRdb has only the in-frame clones, and not every one. The V and J calls and the clone size are those of that table, but D and trimming were determined from the DNA. The sample has 150,000 to 200,000 clones; 86% are singletons. The receptor was isolated from a man aged 18 to 29 with acute or convalescent COVID-19. The sample was peripheral blood.

CDR3 sequence reads: CASNPTGGTEAFF. CDR3 coding DNA: TGTGCCAGCAATCCTACAGGGGGGACTGAAGCTTTCTTT. The rearrangement joins TRBV6-5 to TRBJ1-1, with 8 bases that match TRBD1. The germline V gene encodes CDR1 MNHEY and CDR2 SVGAGI. J was trimmed by 5 bases and V by 7 bases; bases with no gene match: 6. This CDR3 has 13 amino acids.